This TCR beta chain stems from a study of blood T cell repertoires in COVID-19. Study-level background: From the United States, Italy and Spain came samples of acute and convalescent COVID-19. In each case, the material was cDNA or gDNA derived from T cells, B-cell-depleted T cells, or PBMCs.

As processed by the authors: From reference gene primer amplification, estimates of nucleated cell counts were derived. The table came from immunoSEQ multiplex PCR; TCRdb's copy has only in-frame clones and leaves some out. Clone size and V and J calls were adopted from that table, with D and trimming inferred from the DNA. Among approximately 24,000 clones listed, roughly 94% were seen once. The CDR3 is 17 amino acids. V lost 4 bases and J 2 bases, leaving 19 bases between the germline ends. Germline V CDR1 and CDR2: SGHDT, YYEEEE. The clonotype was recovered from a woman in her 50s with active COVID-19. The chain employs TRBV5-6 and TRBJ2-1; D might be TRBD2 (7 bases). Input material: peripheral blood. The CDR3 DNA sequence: TGTGCCAGCAGCGTACTGGGGGGGCATTCAGCCTACAATGAGCAGTTCTTC. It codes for CASSVLGGHSAYNEQFF.